Reported below is one TCR beta chain. The same CDR3 is also encoded by other DNA sequences in this sample. These data are taken from a study of control samples from healthy donors and cancer patients. Clones were sequenced by immunoSEQ multiplex PCR, and TCRdb holds only the in-frame ones, with some missing. Of about 110,000 clones in the sample, roughly 90% are singletons; the top ten hold 3.5% to 4%. V was trimmed by 8 bases and J by 2 bases, leaving 20 bases between them. The CDR3 loop spans 16 amino acids. Per germline, CDR1 SGHTA and CDR2 FQGNSA. V usage is TRBV7-2 and J usage is TRBJ2-3, with a possible D match to TRBD2 (5 bases). The receptor was derived from an older woman with lung cancer. Sequenced input: PBMCs. This CDR3 is CASRHPGESNTDTQYF. For the CDR3, the DNA is TGTGCCAGCCGCCACCCCGGGGAGTCTAACACAGATACGCAGTATTTT.